This entry features one TCR beta chain sequence. Its antigen is not yet known. No base qualities exist here, and no much larger clone lies one base off it. TCRbeta CDR3 regions were amplified from genomic DNA using the immunoSEQ Assay, a bias-controlled multiplex PCR. As for how the authors treated the data: The number of nucleated cells in each sample was estimated by amplification of reference gene primers within the assay. To quantify the absolute abundance of each unique TCRbeta CDR3 rearrangement, sequence reads were collapsed and filtered. Productive Simpson clonality was computed per sample as the square root of Simpson's diversity index over productive rearrangements. Held by TCRdb, this immuneACCESS table contains in-frame sequences only and omits some clones. Under half of the omission traces to an unresolved V gene where checked; the cause of the rest is unknown. V and J calls plus clone size are reproduced from that table; the DNA served to infer D and trimming. This sample has under 200,000 clones in its table, and 83% of those were observed once. The ten largest clonotypes hold approximately 6.5% of the sample.

This record comes from a study of blood T cell repertoires in COVID-19 (dated by TCRdb to 2018 to 2021). The study in broad terms: The collaborator samples originated in the United States, Italy and Spain and spanned the acute and convalescent phases of COVID-19. The prospective study material was composed of cDNA or gDNA derived from T cells, B-cell-depleted T cells, or PBMCs. Subjects who had been exposed to COVID-19, were actively infected with it, or had recovered from it provided the deeply sampled blood TCRbeta repertoires that made up the dataset. The repertoires were made available in a free public database intended to serve as a resource for research on the immune response to SARS-CoV-2. Samples came from the ongoing ImmuneRACE study (first 160 participants) plus 1,254 subjects from 6 global collaborators. A de-identified subject ID, COVID-19 status, age in years and sex were almost always included in the sample metadata. Where HLA class I and class II types were available, the types were taken from metadata supplied by the sample provider, not from assay-based typing. Broad study findings and their caveats: Clinical and demographic metadata were provided uncurated, with the amount varying by source and participant.

Whole blood was collected in K2EDTA tubes by collaborating institutions according to the institutions' own protocols. For TCRbeta analysis, collaborators shipped samples as frozen whole blood, isolated PBMCs, or DNA extracted from either of those sample types. Ends trimmed: V by 3 bases, J by 5 bases; bases unmatched to a gene: 7. The germline V gene (reference sequence) gives CDR1 as LGHDT and CDR2 as YNNKEL. The cysteine opens and the phenylalanine closes a CDR3 of 15 amino acids. Only the CDR3 DNA is retained, 45 bases long and in frame from the first base. This TCR derives from a woman aged 40-49 years with acute or convalescent COVID-19. Material: peripheral blood. Recombination joined TRBV3-1 (or the pseudogene TRBV3-2) with TRBJ2-7; TRBD2 lines up with 10 middle nucleotides. Here is the DNA: TGTGCCAGCAGCCATATACTAGCGGGAAGTCACGAGCAGTACTTC. The resulting protein is CASSHILAGSHEQYF.